One and the same sample provided the 19 T cell receptor beta chains below, sequenced in a study of T-cell memory formation after mild COVID-19. TCRdb ran MiXCR on the 5' RACE reads and lists one entry per CDR3 protein. The sample contains a few hundred thousand distinct CDR3 sequences, about 20% of which appear only once. Sequencing input: PBMCs or a T cell subset sorted from them (not recorded which). The receptors were sampled from an adult woman who had mild COVID-19 (a few samples of this study predate the infection). Cell type and time point are not known.

This chain uses TRBV5-1 with TRBJ2-2; 12 bases are a match to TRBD2. Per germline, CDR1 SGHRS and CDR2 YFSETQ. The CDR3 runs to 15 residues. V dropped 6 bases and J dropped 7; count of bases not matched to a gene: 7. The CDR3 protein is CASTPSGGAGGELFF. CDR3 coding DNA: TGCGCCAGCACCCCTAGCGGGGGGGCCGGCGGGGAGCTGTTTTTT.

In its sample, this clonotype was seen a few times. This chain connects TRBV3-1 to TRBJ2-3, with unresolved D. V was pared by 1 base and J by 2 bases, with 10 bases between. CDR1 and CDR2 (germline): LGHDT, YNNKEL (reference sequence). The CDR3 is 15 residues long. Here the CDR3 DNA reads TGTGCCAGCAGCCAAGGAACGGTGCTCACAGATACGCAGTATTTT. This sequence encodes CASSQGTVLTDTQYF.

V gene TRBV5-1 combines with J gene TRBJ2-2; unclear D gene. The CDR3 consists of 16 residues. Trimming removed 0 bases at V and 1 base at J, with 10 bases between. Germline V gene data show CDR1 as SGHRS and CDR2 as YFSETQ. The CDR3 protein is CASSLASNENTGELFF. The CDR3 DNA follows: TGCGCCAGCAGCTTGGCGTCCAATGAGAACACCGGGGAGCTGTTTTTT. Full variable domain (remainder filled in from reference TRBV5-1 and TRBJ2-2): KAGVTQTPRYLIKTRGQQVTLSCSPISGHRSVSWYQQTPGQGLQFLFEYFSETQRNKGNFPGRFSGRQFSNSRSEMNVSTLELGDSALYLCASSLASNENTGELFFGEGSRLTVL.

This clonotype occurred many times. This sequence joins TRBV12-3 or TRBV12-4 and TRBJ2-2, with D unclear. V dropped 6 bases and J dropped 4 bases, with 15 bases sitting between them. The CDR3 is 15 amino acids. The CDR3 DNA follows: TGTGCCAGCAGGGACCGACCGGTGGGCACCGGGGAGCTGTTTTTT. Protein product: CASRDRPVGTGELFF.

In this sample, this clonotype turned up a few times. V gene TRBV24-1 combines with J gene TRBJ2-4, with D maybe TRBD2 (5 bases). Trimming took 4 bases from V and 2 from J, leaving 17 bases between them. The CDR3 extends over 17 amino acids. Per germline, CDR1 KGHDR and CDR2 SFDVKD. CDR3 nucleotides: TGTGCCACCAGTGAGCCCGAGCGGAGTTTAACCAAAAACATTCAGTACTTC. Translating gives CATSEPERSLTKNIQYF.

This chain links TRBV3-1 with TRBJ2-5; maybe TRBD2 (6 bases). V dropped 6 bases and J dropped 5 bases, with 10 bases sitting between them. The CDR3 is made up of 12 amino acids. From germline, CDR1 is LGHDT and CDR2 YNNKEL (reference sequence). The CDR3 DNA reads as TGTGCCAGCAGAACAGGAGGGGAGACCCAGTACTTC. This encodes CASRTGGETQYF.

Only a few counts were recorded for this clonotype. The CDR3 bases are TGTGCCAGCAGCCCTAGCCTAGGGGGTTGGGTCTACGAGCAGTACTTC. Amino acid sequence: CASSPSLGGWVYEQYF. This rearrangement joins TRBV3-1 to TRBJ2-7, with a tentative D call TRBD1 (6 bases). Germline V gene data show CDR1 as LGHDT and CDR2 as YNNKEL (reference sequence). V lost 4 bases and J lost 3, with 19 bases in between. The CDR3 contains 16 residues.

This chain connects TRBV6-2 or TRBV6-3 to TRBJ2-2; 7 positions agree with TRBD1. The J segment lost 1 base and the V segment lost 6 bases, leaving 14 bases of the junction unmatched. Germline CDR1 MNHEY, CDR2 SVGEGT. The CDR3 extends over 18 amino acids. The CDR3 loop reads CASSSPRRQGKNTGELFF. The CDR3 DNA sequence: TGTGCCAGCAGCTCGCCCCGAAGACAGGGAAAGAACACCGGGGAGCTGTTTTTT.

The chain employs TRBV20-1 and TRBJ1-4; possible D gene TRBD1, 5 bases. Germline assignment: CDR1 DFQATT and CDR2 SNEGSKA (reference sequence). The length of the CDR3 is 17 residues. V lost 6 bases and J lost 0, with 20 bases in between. The DNA of the CDR3 is TGCAGTGCCCAGACCCCAGGGTTTGGTGCAACTAATGAAAAACTGTTTTTT. Protein product: CSAQTPGFGATNEKLFF.

This sequence joins TRBV30 and TRBJ1-2, with unresolved D. The CDR3 has 11 residues. Germline loops: CDR1 GTSNPN, CDR2 SVGIG (reference sequence). Trimming cost V 1 base and J 8 bases, with 8 bases left between them. The CDR3 protein is CAWSGYLGYTF. The CDR3 DNA follows: TGTGCCTGGAGTGGTTATTTGGGCTACACCTTC.

The chain uses TRBV12-3 or TRBV12-4 and TRBJ1-2; 7 positions agree with TRBD1. This CDR3 has 14 amino acids. V was clipped by 2 bases and J by 10 bases; unmatched bases: 10. CDR3 in amino acids: CASSLRYRGDVYTF. DNA for the CDR3: TGTGCCAGCAGTTTAAGGTACAGGGGTGACGTCTACACCTTC.

In its sample, this clonotype was seen a few times. This chain uses TRBV6-5 with TRBJ2-1; 7 bases map to TRBD2. The CDR3 contains 16 residues. The trim removed 0 bases at V and 3 bases at J, leaving 5 bases unmatched. Germline V gene lookup returns CDR1 MNHEY and CDR2 SVGAGI. The CDR3, as DNA: TGTGCCAGCAGTTACTCGCTCGGCGGGAGCTACAATGAGCAGTTCTTC. Its protein is CASSYSLGGSYNEQFF.

The chain recombines TRBV4-3 with TRBJ2-1; 10 bases are shared with TRBD2. The CDR3 is made up of 18 amino acids. Germline V gives CDR1 LGHNA, CDR2 YSLEER. V gave up 0 bases and J gave up 8 bases; unmatched junction bases: 13. In nucleotides, the CDR3 is TGCGCCAGCAGCCAAGATCTTTCCCCTAGCGGGAGTTATGATGAGCAGTTCTTC. The encoded protein is CASSQDLSPSGSYDEQFF.

This clonotype has more than one count but fewer than ten. The chain links TRBV20-1 to TRBJ1-1; 10 bases are shared with TRBD1. Per the germline V gene, CDR1 is DFQATT and CDR2 is SNEGSKA (reference sequence). With 4 bases clipped from V and 5 bases from J, the junction kept 4 bases outside the gene matches. The CDR3 has 13 amino acids. The CDR3 DNA sequence: TGCAGTGCTACCGACAGGGGGCAAACTGAAGCTTTCTTT. Translated: CSATDRGQTEAFF.

The J gene is TRBJ2-5, the V gene TRBV30; D is uncertain. This CDR3 region has 11 residues. Germline V gene sequence: CDR1 GTSNPN, CDR2 SVGIG (reference sequence). The V and J ends lost 4 bases and 4 bases respectively, with 7 bases between them. CDR3 coding DNA: TGTGCCTGGACGGCGCCAGAGACCCAGTACTTC. Its translation: CAWTAPETQYF.

As DNA, the CDR3 is TGTGCCAGCAGCCAAGATCTTGGACTAGCGGGCCCGGACTCCTACAATGAGCAGTTCTTC. Amino acids: CASSQDLGLAGPDSYNEQFF. This chain joins TRBV14 and TRBJ2-1; TRBD2 agrees at 11 bases. The CDR3 extends over 20 amino acids. V shed 0 bases and J 0 bases; nucleotides not matched to a gene: 10. The germline V gene encodes CDR1 SGHDN and CDR2 FVKESK.

The gene calls are TRBV6-1 and TRBJ1-1; TRBD1 might be the D (5 bases). CDR1 and CDR2 (germline): MNHNS, SASEGT. Trimming left V 7 bases short and J 3 bases short, with 15 bases between. This CDR3 has 14 residues. DNA of the CDR3: TGTGCCAGCACTCGGACGGGGCTCGACACTGAAGCTTTCTTT. As protein: CASTRTGLDTEAFF.

In its sample, this clonotype was seen a few times. This sequence joins TRBV25-1 and TRBJ1-1, with D perhaps TRBD1 (5 bases). CDR3 length: 14 residues. CDR1 and CDR2 (germline): MGHDK, SYGVNS. Trimming removed 4 bases at V and 5 bases at J, with 14 bases between. Here the CDR3 reads CASSADQGGTEAFF. Here the CDR3 DNA reads TGTGCCAGCAGTGCCGACCAGGGAGGTACTGAAGCTTTCTTT.

The gene calls are TRBV12-3 or TRBV12-4 and TRBJ1-4; possibly TRBD1 for D (5 bases). Trimming stripped 6 bases from V and 3 bases from J, with 11 bases between. There are 14 residues in the CDR3. The CDR3 loop reads CASSNRRSNEKLFF. In DNA, the CDR3 is TGTGCCAGCAGCAACAGGAGGTCTAATGAAAAACTGTTTTTT.